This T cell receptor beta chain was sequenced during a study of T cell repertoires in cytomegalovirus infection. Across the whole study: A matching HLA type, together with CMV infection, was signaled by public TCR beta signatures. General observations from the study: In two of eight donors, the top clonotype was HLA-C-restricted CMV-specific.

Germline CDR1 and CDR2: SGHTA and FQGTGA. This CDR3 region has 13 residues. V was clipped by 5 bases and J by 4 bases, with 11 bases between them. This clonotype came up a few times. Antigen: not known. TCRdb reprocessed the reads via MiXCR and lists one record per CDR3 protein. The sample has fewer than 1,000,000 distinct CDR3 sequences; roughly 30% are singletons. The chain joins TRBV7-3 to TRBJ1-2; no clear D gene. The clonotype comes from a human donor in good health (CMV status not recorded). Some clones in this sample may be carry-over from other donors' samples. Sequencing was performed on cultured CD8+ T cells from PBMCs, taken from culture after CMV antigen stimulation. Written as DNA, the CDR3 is TGTGCCAGCAGCCATGCGTCGGGCTATGGCTACACCTTC. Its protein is CASSHASGYGYTF.